One sample yielded the 29 T cell receptor beta chains listed below, sequenced in a study of cytomegalovirus exposure and HLA in healthy donors. The PCR was carried out with 60 Vbeta primers and 13 Jbeta primers. Sequenced by immunoSEQ multiplex PCR; TCRdb stores in-frame clones only, minus some. The sample includes roughly 150,000 clones, about 82% of them seen just once. The source material was PBMCs. Receptors were obtained from a male donor in good health and CMV-seronegative.

The chain uses TRBV27 and TRBJ2-2, with D unclear. Germline values: CDR1 MNHEY, CDR2 SMNVEV (reference sequence). The CDR3 runs 12 residues. V dropped 4 bases and J dropped 4 bases, with 4 bases sitting between them. CDR3 loop: CASSYSTGELFF. In nucleotides, the CDR3 is TGTGCCAGCAGTTATAGCACCGGGGAGCTGTTTTTT.

This rearrangement joins TRBV25-1 to TRBJ2-1; TRBD2 matches at 10 bases. Germline CDR1 reads MGHDK; CDR2 reads SYGVNS. Germline trimming cut 3 bases from V and 2 bases from J; bases unmatched to any gene: 4. The CDR3 has 16 amino acids. The CDR3 DNA reads as TGTGCCAGCAGTGACTCAGGACTAGCGGCCTACAATGAGCAGTTCTTC. Its translation: CASSDSGLAAYNEQFF.

This clone was counted between two and nine times. The J gene is TRBJ1-3, the V gene TRBV27; tentatively, D is TRBD1 (6 bases). This CDR3 spans 16 amino acids. Trimming removed 5 bases at V and 0 bases at J, with 14 bases between. Looked up from germline, CDR1 is MNHEY and CDR2 is SMNVEV (reference sequence). Here the CDR3 reads CASSPTGQSSGNTIYF. For the CDR3, the DNA is TGTGCCAGCAGTCCTACCGGACAGAGCTCTGGAAACACCATATATTTT.

The genes are TRBV7-6 and TRBJ2-3; D might be TRBD2 (6 bases). CDR1 is SGHVS, CDR2 FNYEAQ, per germline. CDR3 length equals 16 residues. Trimming took off 1 base at V and 2 bases at J, with 13 bases between the two ends. The CDR3 here is CASSLVFSGYTDTQYF. The DNA of the CDR3 is TGTGCCAGCAGCTTAGTTTTTAGCGGTTACACAGATACGCAGTATTTT.

This chain links TRBV5-8 with TRBJ1-1; D unclear. Per the germline V gene, CDR1 is SGHTS and CDR2 is YDEGEE. V lost 1 base and J 11 bases, leaving 9 bases between the germline ends. The length of the CDR3 is 11 residues. The CDR3 is CASSLRRGAFF. CDR3 nucleotides: TGTGCCAGCAGCTTGAGAAGAGGGGCTTTCTTT. The full variable domain, with the rest looked up from reference TRBV5-8 and TRBJ1-1, is EAGVTQSPTHLIKTRGQQATLRCSPISGHTSVYWYQQALGLGLQFLLWYDEGEERNRGNFPPRFSGRQFPNYSSELNVNALELEDSALYLCASSLRRGAFFGQGTRLTVV.

The chain links TRBV5-1 to TRBJ2-1; TRBD2 agrees at 9 bases. V lost 0 bases to trimming and J lost 2 bases; unmatched junction nucleotides: 6. The CDR3 has 17 amino acids. Germline CDR1 SGHRS, CDR2 YFSETQ. CDR3 residues: CASSLGGAGGTYNEQFF. The CDR3 nucleotides read TGCGCCAGCAGCTTGGGAGGAGCGGGGGGAACCTACAATGAGCAGTTCTTC.

The rearrangement links TRBV6-5 to TRBJ1-5; possibly TRBD1 for D (5 bases). V gave up 7 bases and J gave up 1 base, with 8 bases separating them. In germline, CDR1 is MNHEY, CDR2 SVGAGI. This CDR3 is 13 amino acids long. CDR3 sequence (DNA): TGTGCCAGCAAGGGGTTAAGCAATCAGCCCCAGCATTTT. It encodes CASKGLSNQPQHF.

The chain joins TRBV6-5 to TRBJ2-5; TRBD2 agrees at 10 bases. With V trimmed by 2 bases and J by 1 base, 4 bases remained unmatched. The CDR3 runs to 16 residues. CDR1 and CDR2 from the germline V gene are MNHEY and SVGAGI. The CDR3 sequence: CASSYGLAGVQETQYF. DNA of the CDR3: TGTGCCAGCAGTTACGGGCTAGCGGGAGTCCAAGAGACCCAGTACTTC.

This clone was recorded a few times. V usage is TRBV9 and J usage is TRBJ2-5, with 11 bases matching TRBD2. CDR3 length: 16 residues. V shed 0 bases, J shed 4 bases, and the junction held 5 bases outside the gene matches. Germline V gene sequence: CDR1 SGDLS, CDR2 YYNGEE. As DNA, the CDR3 is TGTGCCAGCAGCGTAGAAGGAACTAGCGGGGGAGAGACCCAGTACTTC. Encoded protein: CASSVEGTSGGETQYF.

This chain joins TRBV11-3 and TRBJ2-1; 9 positions agree with TRBD1. Germline values: CDR1 SGHNT, CDR2 YENEEA. With V trimmed by 5 bases and J by 7 bases, 9 bases remained unmatched. This CDR3 spans 15 amino acids. Written as DNA, the CDR3 is TGTGCCAGCAGCCCGAACAGGGGGCGCGAAAATGAGCAGTTCTTC. Its protein is CASSPNRGRENEQFF.

The genes are TRBV15 and TRBJ1-2; 7 nucleotides agree with TRBD1. V was pared by 0 bases and J by 7 bases, with 14 bases of the junction left unmatched. The germline gives CDR1 LNHNV, CDR2 YYDKDF (reference sequence). CDR3 length equals 17 residues. The CDR3 sequence is CATSREAVGKGGSGYTF. CDR3 nucleotides: TGTGCCACCAGCAGAGAGGCAGTGGGAAAAGGGGGCAGTGGCTACACCTTC. The full variable domain, rest sourced from reference TRBV15 and TRBJ1-2, is DAMVIQNPRYQVTQFGKPVTLSCSQTLNHNVMYWYQQKSSQAPKLLFHYYDKDFNNEADTPDNFQSRRPNTSFCFLDIRSPGLGDTAMYLCATSREAVGKGGSGYTFGSGTRLTVV.

The chain links TRBV28 to TRBJ1-5, with D unclear. Trimming cost V 5 bases and J 0 bases, with 26 bases left between them. The CDR3 is 20 amino acids. Germline lookup yields CDR1 MDHEN and CDR2 SYDVKM. CDR3 in DNA: TGTGCCAGCAGTGAAGGGTTTTTAGCGGTCACAGCCCGTAGCAATCAGCCCCAGCATTTT. It translates to CASSEGFLAVTARSNQPQHF.

V usage is TRBV11-1 and J usage is TRBJ2-3; TRBD2 agrees at 9 bases. Germline CDR1 and CDR2: SGHAT and FQDESV (reference sequence). The CDR3 loop spans 17 amino acids. Unmatched junction bases numbered 5, after V lost 1 base and J lost 0 bases. The CDR3 bases are TGTGCCAGCAGCTTAGACACTAGCGGGTCTAGCACAGATACGCAGTATTTT. This encodes CASSLDTSGSSTDTQYF.

J is TRBJ2-5 and V is TRBV18; D uncertain. The germline gives CDR1 KGHSH, CDR2 LQKENI. The V end lost 3 bases, the J end lost 2 bases, and 10 bases lay between the germline ends. CDR3 length: 14 residues. CDR3 sequence reads: CASSPIERQETQYF. The CDR3 DNA reads as TGTGCCAGCTCACCTATAGAAAGACAAGAGACCCAGTACTTC.

As regards this clone: The junction departs from germline at one end; a sequencing error may be responsible. CDR3 amino acids: CSSSFSQGGSGNTIYF. CDR3 sequence (DNA): TGTTCCAGCAGCTTTAGCCAGGGAGGGTCCGGAAACACCATATATTTT. The V call is TRBV7-9, the J call TRBJ1-3; maybe TRBD1 (5 bases). In germline, CDR1 is SEHNR, CDR2 FQNEAQ (reference sequence). This CDR3 contains 16 residues.

CDR3 DNA: TGTGCCAGCTCACATACGGACAGGGCTAACTATGGCTACACCTTC. It translates to CASSHTDRANYGYTF. The chain is built from TRBV18 and TRBJ1-2; TRBD1 matches 8 bases. Germline V gene data show CDR1 as KGHSH and CDR2 as LQKENI. This CDR3 has 15 amino acids. The J segment lost 0 bases and the V segment lost 4 bases, leaving 4 bases of the junction unmatched.

This chain joins TRBV7-9 and TRBJ1-6; the match to TRBD1 covers 9 bases. In germline, CDR1 is SEHNR, CDR2 FQNEAQ (reference sequence). V trimming: 5 bases; J trimming: 10 bases; junction bases outside the gene matches: 9. The CDR3 sequence is 15 residues long. This chain's CDR3 is CASSPGTGSGSPLHF. Here the CDR3 DNA reads TGTGCCAGCAGCCCGGGGACAGGGTCGGGGTCACCCCTCCACTTT.

This clone has just one count. The chain uses TRBV6-1 and TRBJ1-3; D call uncertain. V lost 9 bases to trimming and J lost 4 bases, with 7 bases between them. The germline gives CDR1 MNHNS, CDR2 SASEGT. The CDR3 runs 11 residues. The CDR3 DNA reads TGTGCCAGTGCGGCCGGAAACACCATATATTTT. Its translation is CASAAGNTIYF.

The rearrangement uses TRBV6-5 and TRBJ2-7, with D tentatively TRBD1 (5 bases). Germline V gene sequence: CDR1 MNHEY, CDR2 SVGAGI. This CDR3 has 15 amino acids. Trimming left V 0 bases short and J 2 bases short, with 11 bases between. This chain's CDR3 is CASSYSKAGTYEQYF. For the CDR3, the DNA is TGTGCCAGCAGTTACTCGAAGGCAGGGACCTACGAGCAGTACTTC.

The rearrangement joins TRBV7-8 to TRBJ1-1; TRBD1 agrees at 7 bases. With 5 bases clipped from V and 4 bases from J, the junction kept 10 bases outside the gene matches. Germline values: CDR1 SGHVS, CDR2 FQNEAQ. The CDR3 sequence is 15 residues long. The CDR3 sequence: CASSPPPDRSTEAFF. The CDR3 nucleotides are TGTGCCAGCAGCCCACCCCCGGACAGGTCCACTGAAGCTTTCTTT.

The CDR3 DNA sequence: TGTGCCAGCAGAAGGGACAGGGGCACCTACAATGAGCAGTTCTTC. Residues: CASRRDRGTYNEQFF. The rearrangement links TRBV6-1 to TRBJ2-1; 10 bases line up with TRBD1. In germline, CDR1 is MNHNS, CDR2 SASEGT. The CDR3 is 15 residues long. The junction had 4 bases not matched to a gene; V was cut back by 6 bases and J by 2 bases.

This rearrangement joins TRBV5-1 to TRBJ2-5, with D perhaps matching TRBD2 (5 bases). The germline V and J ends were trimmed by 4 bases and 5 bases, with 9 bases remaining between them. Germline assignment: CDR1 SGHRS and CDR2 YFSETQ. CDR3 length: 12 residues. The chain's CDR3 is CASSLPGETQYF. The DNA of the CDR3 is TGCGCCAGCAGCCTCCCGGGGGAGACCCAGTACTTC. Full variable domain (missing parts from reference TRBV5-1 and TRBJ2-5): KAGVTQTPRYLIKTRGQQVTLSCSPISGHRSVSWYQQTPGQGLQFLFEYFSETQRNKGNFPGRFSGRQFSNSRSEMNVSTLELGDSALYLCASSLPGETQYFGPGTRLLVL.

This chain connects TRBV19 to TRBJ1-6; maybe TRBD1 (5 bases). Germline V gene lookup returns CDR1 LNHDA and CDR2 SQIVND (reference sequence). CDR3 length equals 15 residues. The V and J ends lost 4 bases and 5 bases respectively, with 12 bases between them. The CDR3 protein is CASSTRTNDNSPLHF. The DNA for the CDR3 is TGTGCCAGTAGTACCCGGACAAACGATAATTCACCCCTCCACTTT. Supplemented by reference TRBV19 and TRBJ1-6, the full variable domain reads DGGITQSPKYLFRKEGQNVTLSCEQNLNHDAMYWYRQDPGQGLRLIYYSQIVNDFQKGDIAEGYSVSREKKESFPLTVTSAQKNPTAFYLCASSTRTNDNSPLHFGNGTRLTVT.

The V and J genes are TRBV5-5 and TRBJ2-7; 7 bases are a match to TRBD2. CDR3 length: 14 amino acids. V was pared by 0 bases and J by 0 bases, with 0 bases of the junction left unmatched. CDR1 and CDR2 (germline): SGHKS, YYEKEE (reference sequence). CDR3 sequence: CASSLASGSYEQYF. For the CDR3, the DNA is TGTGCCAGCAGCTTGGCTAGCGGCTCCTACGAGCAGTACTTC. Supplemented by reference TRBV5-5 and TRBJ2-7, the full variable domain reads DAGVTQSPTHLIKTRGQQVTLRCSPISGHKSVSWYQQVLGQGPQFIFQYYEKEERGRGNFPDRFSARQFPNYSSELNVNALLLGDSALYLCASSLASGSYEQYFGPGTRLTVT.

This chain links TRBV27 with TRBJ2-2, with D uncertain. Per the germline V gene, CDR1 is MNHEY and CDR2 is SMNVEV (reference sequence). Trimming cost V 6 bases and J 0 bases, with 14 bases left between them. This CDR3 contains 16 residues. CDR3: CASRAPADPNTGELFF. CDR3 nucleotides: TGTGCCAGCAGAGCGCCCGCAGACCCGAACACCGGGGAGCTGTTTTTT.

This chain uses TRBV27 with TRBJ2-7, with 8 bases lining up with TRBD1. The germline CDR1 and CDR2 sequences are MNHEY and SMNVEV (reference sequence). J gave up 0 bases and V 5 bases, and 9 bases lay outside the gene matches. The CDR3 totals 16 residues. DNA for the CDR3: TGTGCCAGCAGTCCCTCGACAGGGGCAGTCTCCTACGAGCAGTACTTC. Its translation is CASSPSTGAVSYEQYF.

This sequence joins TRBV6-4 and TRBJ1-2; TRBD1 matches 9 bases. The CDR3 has 15 amino acids. Germline V lookup: CDR1 MRHNA, CDR2 SNTAGT. V trimming: 6 bases; J trimming: 7 bases; junction bases outside the gene matches: 12. The DNA of the CDR3 is TGTGCCAGCAGGGAATCCGGGACAGGGTCGGGTGGCTACACCTTC. It encodes CASRESGTGSGGYTF.

The V and J genes are TRBV5-1 and TRBJ1-1; TRBD1 aligns across 10 bases. Unmatched junction bases numbered 12, after V lost 6 bases and J lost 4 bases. CDR1 and CDR2 (germline): SGHRS, YFSETQ. The CDR3 runs to 16 residues. The CDR3 DNA is TGCGCCAGCACCGAGACAGGGGGCATTGGGAGCACTGAAGCTTTCTTT. Translated: CASTETGGIGSTEAFF.

This clone has just a few counts. The chain carries TRBV9 and TRBJ2-1; D remains ambiguous. The CDR3 sequence is 15 residues long. Germline CDR1 SGDLS, CDR2 YYNGEE. Trimming shortened V by 0 bases and J by 0 bases, and 7 bases separated the two germline ends. The CDR3 spells CASSVGANSYNEQFF. The CDR3 DNA follows: TGTGCCAGCAGCGTAGGAGCGAACTCCTACAATGAGCAGTTCTTC.